These 3 T cell receptor beta chains originate from one sample sequenced in a study of beta chain features in type 1 diabetes. The study, taken as a whole, reports: Moderate yet significant TCRB CDR3 shortening was seen in Type 1 diabetes patients in all four CD4+ subsets.

Which antigens these TCRs recognize remains unknown. The sequenced template was cDNA made from the entire isolated RNA. Generated by immunoSEQ multiplex PCR, the TCRdb table keeps only in-frame clones and is missing some. Among 200,000 to 300,000 clones listed, under 13% were seen once. Material: naive CD4+ T cells from blood. These receptors were collected from a man aged 25-45 years with type 1 diabetes.

This clone was seen more than once but under ten times. The CDR3 here is CASSLRPRTELFF. CDR3 bases: TGTGCCAGCAGCTTACGCCCGAGGACTGAGTTGTTCTTC. The rearrangement uses TRBV11-2 and TRBJ2-1; D is perhaps TRBD2 (5 bases). The germline gives CDR1 SGHAT, CDR2 FQNNGV. CDR3 length equals 13 residues. The germline V and J ends were trimmed by 2 bases and 15 bases, with 17 bases remaining between them.

There are a few counts of this clone. The chain links TRBV7-2 to TRBJ1-6; 7 positions agree with TRBD1. The CDR3 covers 14 residues. Germline-derived CDR1 and CDR2 are SGHTA and FQGNSA. Trimming cost V 6 bases and J 7 bases; bases outside gene matches: 6. The CDR3 sequence is CASSLDRQNSPLHF. Written as DNA, the CDR3 is TGTGCCAGCAGTTTGGACAGGCAGAATTCACCCCTCCACTTT.

This rearrangement joins TRBV9 to TRBJ2-2, with 8 bases that match TRBD1. The CDR3 is 14 residues long. CDR1 and CDR2 (germline): SGDLS, YYNGEE. V trimming: 4 bases; J trimming: 6 bases; junction bases outside the gene matches: 5. For the CDR3, the DNA is TGTGCCAGCAGCCCGGACAGGGTGGCCGGGGAGCTGTTTTTT. Protein: CASSPDRVAGELFF. Full variable domain (outside the CDR3, taken from reference TRBV9 and TRBJ2-2): DSGVTQTPKHLITATGQRVTLRCSPRSGDLSVYWYQQSLDQGLQFLIQYYNGEERAKGNILERFSAQQFPDLHSELNLSSLELGDSALYFCASSPDRVAGELFFGEGSRLTVL.